This TCR beta chain originates from a study of T cell repertoires in cytomegalovirus infection (dated by TCRdb to the late 2010s). Turning to the overall study: Because public TCR beta signatures pointed to carriage of CMV infection together with the matching HLA type, the HLA type of each donor mattered for the analysis. General conclusions and limits of the study: The ex vivo response was dominated by HLA-C-restricted CMV-specific TCR beta clonotypes, which also provided the single most frequent clonotype in two of eight donors. Cumulative frequency of public TCR beta family members discriminated carriers of CMV infection plus the relevant HLA type in this cohort and an independent approximately 350-donor cohort.

This clonotype was recorded at least ten times. Its antigen is currently not known. Nothing much larger sits one base from this clone, and base qualities are not available. Trimming leaves V shorter by 5 bases and J shorter by 0 bases, with the junction holding 1 base beyond the gene matches. From its cysteine to its phenylalanine, the CDR3 spans 15 amino acids. Just the 45-base CDR3 DNA is kept, in frame starting at base 1. Sequencing took place on an Illumina HiSeq 1500. The public reads were run again by TCRdb, first through fastp at Q25 and then through MiXCR, and only productive beta chains were kept. Rows matching on CDR3 protein sequence are summarized as one entry with the most common DNA and genes. The sample profile shows approximately 750,000 distinct CDR3 sequences; roughly 36% of them were found once. The ten most abundant clones make up under 3% of the sample.

The specimen was PBMCs. Recombination linked TRBV12-3 or TRBV12-4 to TRBJ2-3; the junction holds 11 bases that match TRBD2. This TCR came from a human donor in good health (CMV status not recorded). Some clones in this sample may be carry-over from other donors' samples. CDR3 reads: CASSPSGRSTDTQYF. The nucleotide sequence is given as TGTGCCAGCAGTCCTAGCGGGAGGAGCACAGATACGCAGTATTTT.